This T cell receptor beta chain was recovered during a study of control samples from healthy donors and cancer patients. Using immunoSEQ multiplex PCR, the repertoire was profiled, and TCRdb retains in-frame clones only, with some absent. The table has about 120,000 clones, 92% seen once. CDR1 is LGHNT, CDR2 FRNRAP, per germline. The CDR3 is made up of 11 amino acids. Trimming stripped 1 base from V and 2 bases from J, with 0 bases between. V gene TRBV12-5 combines with J gene TRBJ2-7; D remains ambiguous. The TCR comes from a man older than 75 with head and neck cancer. The material sequenced was PBMCs. DNA of the CDR3: TGTGCTAGTGGTTTGGCCTACGAGCAGTACTTC. Its translation: CASGLAYEQYF. Looking up the rest from reference TRBV12-5 and TRBJ2-7 gives the full variable domain: DARVTQTPRHKVTEMGQEVTMRCQPILGHNTVFWYRQTMMQGLELLAYFRNRAPLDDSGMPKDRFSAEMPDATLATLKIQPSEPRDSAVYFCASGLAYEQYFGPGTRLTVT.